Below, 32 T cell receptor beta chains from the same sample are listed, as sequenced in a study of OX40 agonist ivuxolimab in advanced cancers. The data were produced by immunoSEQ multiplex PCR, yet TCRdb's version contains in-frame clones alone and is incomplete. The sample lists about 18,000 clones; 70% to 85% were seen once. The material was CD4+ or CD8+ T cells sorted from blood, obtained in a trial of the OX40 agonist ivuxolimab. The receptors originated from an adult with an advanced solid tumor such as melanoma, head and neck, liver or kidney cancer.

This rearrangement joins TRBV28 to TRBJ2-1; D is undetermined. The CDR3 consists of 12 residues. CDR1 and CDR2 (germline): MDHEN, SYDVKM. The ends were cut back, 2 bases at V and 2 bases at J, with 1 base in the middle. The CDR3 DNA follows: TGTGCCAGCAGTTTAGCCTACAATGAGCAGTTCTTC. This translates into CASSLAYNEQFF.

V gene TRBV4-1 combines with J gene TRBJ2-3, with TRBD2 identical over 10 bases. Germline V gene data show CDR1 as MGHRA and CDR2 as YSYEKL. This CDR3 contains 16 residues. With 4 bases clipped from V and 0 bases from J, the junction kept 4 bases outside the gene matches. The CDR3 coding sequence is TGCGCCAGCAGCCGAGGACTAGCGGTTAGCACAGATACGCAGTATTTT. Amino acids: CASSRGLAVSTDTQYF.

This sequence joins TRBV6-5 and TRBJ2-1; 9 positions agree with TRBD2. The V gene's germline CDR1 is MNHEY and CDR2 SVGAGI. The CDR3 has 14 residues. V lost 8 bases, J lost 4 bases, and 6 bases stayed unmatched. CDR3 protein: CASATSGRYNEQFF. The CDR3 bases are TGTGCCAGCGCAACAAGCGGGAGGTACAATGAGCAGTTCTTC.

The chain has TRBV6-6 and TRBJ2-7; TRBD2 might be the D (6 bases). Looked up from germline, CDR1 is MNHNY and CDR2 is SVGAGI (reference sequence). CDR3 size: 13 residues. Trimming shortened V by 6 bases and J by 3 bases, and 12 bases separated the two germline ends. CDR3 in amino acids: CASSYRDFYEQYF. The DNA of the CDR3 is TGTGCCAGCAGCTACCGGGACTTCTACGAGCAGTACTTC.

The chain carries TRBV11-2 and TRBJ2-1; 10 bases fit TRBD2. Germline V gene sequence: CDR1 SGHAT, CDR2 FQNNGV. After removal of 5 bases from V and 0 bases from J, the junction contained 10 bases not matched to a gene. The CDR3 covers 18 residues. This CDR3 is CASSATSGNAGSYNEQFF. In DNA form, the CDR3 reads TGTGCCAGCAGCGCCACTAGCGGGAACGCTGGCTCCTACAATGAGCAGTTCTTC.

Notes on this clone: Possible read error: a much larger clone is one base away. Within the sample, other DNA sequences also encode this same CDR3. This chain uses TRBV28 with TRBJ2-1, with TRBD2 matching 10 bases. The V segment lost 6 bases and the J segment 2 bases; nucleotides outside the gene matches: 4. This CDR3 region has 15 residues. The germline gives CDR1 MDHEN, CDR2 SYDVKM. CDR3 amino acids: CASSPGTSAYNEQFF. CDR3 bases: TGTGCCAGCAGCCCCGGGACTAGCGCCTACAATGAGCAGTTCTTC.

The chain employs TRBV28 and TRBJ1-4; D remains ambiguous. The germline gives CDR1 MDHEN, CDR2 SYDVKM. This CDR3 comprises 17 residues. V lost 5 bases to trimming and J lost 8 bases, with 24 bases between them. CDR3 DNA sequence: TGTGCCAGCAGTCCCCTGACGGTATTAGGCGCCTACGAAAAACTGTTTTTT. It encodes CASSPLTVLGAYEKLFF.

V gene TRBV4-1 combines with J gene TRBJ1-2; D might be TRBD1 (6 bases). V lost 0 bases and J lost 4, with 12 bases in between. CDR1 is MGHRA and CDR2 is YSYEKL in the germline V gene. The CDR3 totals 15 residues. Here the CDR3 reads CASSQDGGGSYGYTF. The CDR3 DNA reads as TGCGCCAGCAGCCAAGACGGGGGGGGCAGCTATGGCTACACCTTC.

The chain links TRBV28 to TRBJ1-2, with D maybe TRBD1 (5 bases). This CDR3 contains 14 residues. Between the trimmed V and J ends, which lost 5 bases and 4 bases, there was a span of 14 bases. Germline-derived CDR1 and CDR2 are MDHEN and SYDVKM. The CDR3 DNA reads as TGTGCCAGCAGTCTATCAGACAGCCCCTATGGCTACACCTTC. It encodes CASSLSDSPYGYTF.

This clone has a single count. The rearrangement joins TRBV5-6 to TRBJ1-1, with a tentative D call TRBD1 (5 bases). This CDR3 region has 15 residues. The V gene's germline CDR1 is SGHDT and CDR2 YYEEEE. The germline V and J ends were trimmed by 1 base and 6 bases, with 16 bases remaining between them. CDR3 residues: CASSLRRQSSAEAFF. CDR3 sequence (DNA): TGTGCCAGCAGCTTGCGGCGACAGAGCTCGGCTGAAGCTTTCTTT.

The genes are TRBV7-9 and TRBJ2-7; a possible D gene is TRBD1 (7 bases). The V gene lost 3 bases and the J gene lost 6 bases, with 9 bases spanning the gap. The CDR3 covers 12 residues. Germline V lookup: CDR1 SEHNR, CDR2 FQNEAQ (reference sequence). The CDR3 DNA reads TGTGCCAGCAGCTTCAGGGGGGCCGAGCAGTACTTC. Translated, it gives CASSFRGAEQYF.

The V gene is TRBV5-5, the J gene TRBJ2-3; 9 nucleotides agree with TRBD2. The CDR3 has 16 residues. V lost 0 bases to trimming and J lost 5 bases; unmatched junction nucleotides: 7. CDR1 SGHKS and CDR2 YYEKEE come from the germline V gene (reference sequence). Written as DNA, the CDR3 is TGTGCCAGCAGCTTGGTGGGGCTGACTAGCGGAGATACGCAGTATTTT. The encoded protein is CASSLVGLTSGDTQYF.

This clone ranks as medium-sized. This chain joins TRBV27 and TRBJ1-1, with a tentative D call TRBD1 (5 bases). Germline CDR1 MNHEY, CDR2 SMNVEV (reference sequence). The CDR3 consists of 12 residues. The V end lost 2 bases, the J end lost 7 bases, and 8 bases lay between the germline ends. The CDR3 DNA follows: TGTGCCAGCAGTTTAGGGGGTGGTGAAGCTTTCTTT. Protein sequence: CASSLGGGEAFF.

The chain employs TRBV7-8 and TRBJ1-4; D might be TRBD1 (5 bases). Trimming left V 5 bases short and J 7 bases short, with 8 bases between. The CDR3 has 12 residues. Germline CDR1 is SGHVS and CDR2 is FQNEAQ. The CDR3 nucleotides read TGTGCCAGCAGCCCCGGGGGTGAAAAACTGTTTTTT. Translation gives CASSPGGEKLFF.

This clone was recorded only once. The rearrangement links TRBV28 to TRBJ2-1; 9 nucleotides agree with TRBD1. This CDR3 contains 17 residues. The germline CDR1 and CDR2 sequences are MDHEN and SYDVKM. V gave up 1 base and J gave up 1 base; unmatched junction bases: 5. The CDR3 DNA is TGTGCCAGCAGTTTATCCCCGGGACAGGGATCCTACAATGAGCAGTTCTTC. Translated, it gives CASSLSPGQGSYNEQFF.

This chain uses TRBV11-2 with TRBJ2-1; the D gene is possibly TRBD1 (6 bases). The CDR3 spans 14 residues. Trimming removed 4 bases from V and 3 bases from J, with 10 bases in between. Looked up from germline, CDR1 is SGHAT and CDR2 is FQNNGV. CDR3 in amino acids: CASSSGTIYNEQFF. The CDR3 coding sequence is TGTGCCAGCAGCTCGGGGACAATCTACAATGAGCAGTTCTTC.

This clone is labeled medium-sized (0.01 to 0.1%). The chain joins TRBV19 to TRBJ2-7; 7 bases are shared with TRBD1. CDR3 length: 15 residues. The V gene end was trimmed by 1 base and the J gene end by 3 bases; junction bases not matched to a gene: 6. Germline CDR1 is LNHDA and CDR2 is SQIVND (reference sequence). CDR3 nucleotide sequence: TGTGCCAGTAGTATAGTCGGGGACAGCATCTACGAGCAGTACTTC. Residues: CASSIVGDSIYEQYF.

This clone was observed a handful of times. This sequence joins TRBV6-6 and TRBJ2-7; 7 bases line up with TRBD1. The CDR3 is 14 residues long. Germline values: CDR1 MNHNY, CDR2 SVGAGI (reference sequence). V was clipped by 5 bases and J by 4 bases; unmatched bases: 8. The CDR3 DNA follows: TGTGCCAGCAGTCCCTATGAGGGGGCTTACGAGCAGTACTTC. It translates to CASSPYEGAYEQYF.

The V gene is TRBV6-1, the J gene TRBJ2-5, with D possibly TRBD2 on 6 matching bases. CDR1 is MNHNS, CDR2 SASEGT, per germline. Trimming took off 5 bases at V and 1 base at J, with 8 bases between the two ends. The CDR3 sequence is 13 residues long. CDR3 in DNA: TGTGCCAGCAGTACCGGGGGCCAAGAGACCCAGTACTTC. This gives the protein CASSTGGQETQYF.

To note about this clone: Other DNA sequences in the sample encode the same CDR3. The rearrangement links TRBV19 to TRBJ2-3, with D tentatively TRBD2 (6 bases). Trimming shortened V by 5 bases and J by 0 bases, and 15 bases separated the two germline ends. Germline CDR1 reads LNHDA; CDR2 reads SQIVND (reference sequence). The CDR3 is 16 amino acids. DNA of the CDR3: TGTGCCAGTAGTCCACGAGCGGGCTATAGCACAGATACGCAGTATTTT. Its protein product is CASSPRAGYSTDTQYF.

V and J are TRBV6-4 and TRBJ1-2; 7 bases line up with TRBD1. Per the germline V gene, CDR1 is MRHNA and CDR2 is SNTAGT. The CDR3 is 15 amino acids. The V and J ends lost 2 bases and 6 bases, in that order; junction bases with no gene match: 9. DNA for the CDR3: TGTGCCAGCAGTGACCGACAGGGAACGGTGGATGGCTACACCTTC. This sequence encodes CASSDRQGTVDGYTF.

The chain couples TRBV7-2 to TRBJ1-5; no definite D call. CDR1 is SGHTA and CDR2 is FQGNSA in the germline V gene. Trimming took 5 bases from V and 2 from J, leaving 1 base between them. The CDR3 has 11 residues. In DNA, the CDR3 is TGTGCCAGCAGCCGCAATCAGCCCCAGCATTTT. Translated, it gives CASSRNQPQHF.

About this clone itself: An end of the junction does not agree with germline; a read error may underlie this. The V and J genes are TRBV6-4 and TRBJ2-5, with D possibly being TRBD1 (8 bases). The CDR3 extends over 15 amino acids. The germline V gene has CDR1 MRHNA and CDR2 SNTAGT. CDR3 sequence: CAISDASGQGETQYF. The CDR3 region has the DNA TGTGCCATCAGTGATGCTAGCGGACAGGGAGAGACCCAGTACTTC.

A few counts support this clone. The CDR3 reads CASSTGTGLRRDEQYF. The CDR3 coding sequence is TGTGCCAGCAGCACGGGGACAGGGCTAAGGAGGGACGAGCAGTACTTC. The J gene is TRBJ2-7, the V gene TRBV5-6; 9 bases match TRBD1. Germline loops: CDR1 SGHDT, CDR2 YYEEEE. Trimming at V came to 4 bases and at J to 5 bases, leaving 13 bases not matched to a gene. This CDR3 is built from 16 residues.

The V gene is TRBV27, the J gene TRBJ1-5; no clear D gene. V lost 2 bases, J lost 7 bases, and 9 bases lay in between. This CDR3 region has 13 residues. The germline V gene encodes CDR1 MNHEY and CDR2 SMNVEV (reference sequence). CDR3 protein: CASSLLNSQPQHF. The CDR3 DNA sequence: TGTGCCAGCAGTTTACTCAACTCGCAGCCCCAGCATTTT.

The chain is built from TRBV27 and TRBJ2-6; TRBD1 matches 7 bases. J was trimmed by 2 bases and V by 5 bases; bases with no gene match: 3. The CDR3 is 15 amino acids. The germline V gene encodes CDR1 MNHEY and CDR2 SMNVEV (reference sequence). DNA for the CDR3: TGTGCCAGCAGTCAGACAGGGACTGGGGCCAACGTCCTGACTTTC. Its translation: CASSQTGTGANVLTF.

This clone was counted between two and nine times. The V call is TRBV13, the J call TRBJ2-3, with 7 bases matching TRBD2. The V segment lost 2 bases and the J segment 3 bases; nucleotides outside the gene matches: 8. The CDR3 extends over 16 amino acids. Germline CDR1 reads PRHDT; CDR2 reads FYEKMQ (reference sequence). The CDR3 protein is CASSLRLAEETDTQYF. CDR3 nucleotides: TGTGCCAGCAGCTTAAGGCTAGCGGAAGAAACAGATACGCAGTATTTT. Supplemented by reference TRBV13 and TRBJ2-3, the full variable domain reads AAGVIQSPRHLIKEKRETATLKCYPIPRHDTVYWYQQGPGQDPQFLISFYEKMQSDKGSIPDRFSAQQFSDYHSELNMSSLELGDSALYFCASSLRLAEETDTQYFGPGTRLTVL.

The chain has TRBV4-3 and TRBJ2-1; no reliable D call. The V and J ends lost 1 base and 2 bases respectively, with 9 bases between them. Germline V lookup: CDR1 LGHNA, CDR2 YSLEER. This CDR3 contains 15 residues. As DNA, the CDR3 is TGCGCCAGCAGCCAAGGGAAGTCCACCTACAATGAGCAGTTCTTC. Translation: CASSQGKSTYNEQFF.

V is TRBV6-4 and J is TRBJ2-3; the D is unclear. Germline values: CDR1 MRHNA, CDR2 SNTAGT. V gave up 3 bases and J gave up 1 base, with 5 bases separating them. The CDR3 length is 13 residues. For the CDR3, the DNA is TGTGCCAGCAGTGAGGCGGGCACAGATACGCAGTATTTT. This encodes CASSEAGTDTQYF.

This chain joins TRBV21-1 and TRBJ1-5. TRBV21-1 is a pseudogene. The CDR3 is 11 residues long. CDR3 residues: CASSRNQPQHF. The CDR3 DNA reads TGTGCCAGCAGCCGCAATCAGCCCCAGCATTTT.

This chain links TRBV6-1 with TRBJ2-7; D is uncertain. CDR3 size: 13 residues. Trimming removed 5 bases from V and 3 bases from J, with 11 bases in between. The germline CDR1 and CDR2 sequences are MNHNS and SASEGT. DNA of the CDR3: TGTGCCAGCAGTTTAGCCACAGACTACGAGCAGTACTTC. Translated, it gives CASSLATDYEQYF.

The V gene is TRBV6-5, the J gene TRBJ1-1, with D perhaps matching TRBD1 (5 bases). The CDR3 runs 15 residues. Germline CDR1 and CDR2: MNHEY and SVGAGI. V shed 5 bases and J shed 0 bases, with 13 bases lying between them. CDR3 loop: CASSLTATMNTEAFF. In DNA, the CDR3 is TGTGCCAGCAGTCTGACAGCTACCATGAACACTGAAGCTTTCTTT.